Listed here is a single TCR beta chain. From germline, CDR1 is SEHNR and CDR2 FQNEAQ (reference sequence). After removal of 7 bases from V and 4 bases from J, the junction contained 5 bases not matched to a gene. There are 14 residues in the CDR3. These data originate in a study of blood T cell repertoires in COVID-19. On the study more broadly: Acute and convalescent COVID-19 specimens originated in the United States, Italy and Spain. PBMCs, B-cell-depleted T cells, or T cells were the source of the cDNA or gDNA that made up the material.

Original methodology: Estimation of nucleated cell counts was performed using reference gene primer amplification. Produced via immunoSEQ multiplex PCR; TCRdb's table is partial and in-frame only. From that table come the V and J calls and clone size; the DNA was used to work out D and trimming. The sample consists of about 130,000 clones, approximately 84% of them appearing once. This chain links TRBV7-9 with TRBJ1-3, with 9 positions matching TRBD1. Sequenced: peripheral blood. This receptor was obtained from a man aged 65 to 79 with acute or convalescent COVID-19. CDR3 sequence (DNA): TGTGCCAGCACACAGGGGGCCGCAGGAAACACCATATATTTT. Its protein is CASTQGAAGNTIYF.